What follows are 31 T cell receptor beta chains derived from one specimen sequenced in a study of patients and donors after allogeneic stem cell transplantation. TCRdb fed the RT-PCR reads into MiXCR, producing one record per CDR3 protein. Among about 410,000 distinct CDR3 sequences listed, around 16% were seen once. The material sequenced was blood, either unsorted or a sorted T cell fraction (not recorded which). These receptors all come from a human donor who was either an allogeneic HSCT recipient or a stem cell or donor lymphocyte infusion donor (not recorded which). It is not recorded whose cells these are; they may come from a transplant donor.

This clonotype was seen a handful of times. The chain links TRBV11-2 to TRBJ1-5, with D perhaps TRBD1 (5 bases). The V and J ends lost 1 base and 5 bases respectively, with 12 bases between them. CDR3 length equals 15 residues. Germline lookup yields CDR1 SGHAT and CDR2 FQNNGV. CDR3 in DNA: TGTGCCAGCAGCTTAGGGCGGGGGGTCCATCAGCCCCAGCATTTT. Residues: CASSLGRGVHQPQHF.

This clonotype was seen a handful of times. The rearrangement uses TRBV20-1 and TRBJ2-1; TRBD1 agrees at 8 bases. CDR1 and CDR2 from the germline V gene are DFQATT and SNEGSKA (reference sequence). The ends lost 6 bases at V and 6 bases at J; junction bases unmatched: 7. This CDR3 is built from 13 residues. The CDR3 here is CSATWDRRNEQFF. CDR3 DNA: TGCAGTGCCACGTGGGACAGGCGCAATGAGCAGTTCTTC.

The CDR3: CASSLDRGPYEQYF. The CDR3 DNA sequence: TGCGCCAGCAGCTTGGACAGGGGGCCCTACGAGCAGTACTTC. The V call is TRBV5-1, the J call TRBJ2-7; 9 nucleotides line up with TRBD1. The CDR3 is 14 amino acids. Trimming removed 0 bases from V and 2 bases from J; junction bases left unmatched: 0. Germline CDR1 and CDR2: SGHRS and YFSETQ.

The chain employs TRBV5-1 and TRBJ1-1; 10 bases map to TRBD1. Germline V CDR1 and CDR2: SGHRS, YFSETQ. Trimming at V came to 3 bases and at J to 1 base, leaving 3 bases not matched to a gene. The CDR3 length is 15 residues. The CDR3 here is CASSSGQGPNTEAFF. The CDR3 region has the DNA TGCGCCAGCAGCTCGGGACAGGGGCCGAACACTGAAGCTTTCTTT.

V and J are TRBV20-1 and TRBJ2-7; 10 bases fit TRBD2. J gave up 2 bases and V 3 bases, and 7 bases lay outside the gene matches. The CDR3 totals 15 residues. Per germline, CDR1 DFQATT and CDR2 SNEGSKA (reference sequence). This chain's CDR3 is CSASFWTSGAYEQYF. CDR3 DNA sequence: TGCAGTGCTAGTTTCTGGACTAGCGGAGCCTACGAGCAGTACTTC.

This clonotype was detected a few times. The chain couples TRBV4-2 to TRBJ2-7, with 10 bases that match TRBD1. V lost 1 base to trimming and J lost 6 bases; unmatched junction nucleotides: 3. This CDR3 has 14 amino acids. Germline lookup yields CDR1 LGHNA and CDR2 YNFKEQ. The CDR3 bases are TGTGCCAGCAGCCAAGGACAGGGGGCAGGCGAGCAGTACTTC. It codes for CASSQGQGAGEQYF.

The J gene is TRBJ2-5, the V gene TRBV25-1; tentative D call: TRBD1 (6 bases). The CDR3 length is 13 residues. V was clipped by 8 bases and J by 1 base, with 11 bases between them. Germline V gene data show CDR1 as MGHDK and CDR2 as SYGVNS. The CDR3 DNA sequence: TGTGCCAGCCACGGACAGCTCCAAGAGACCCAGTACTTC. Residues: CASHGQLQETQYF.

This clonotype was recorded a few times. This chain connects TRBV7-8 to TRBJ1-2, with 7 bases identical to TRBD1. CDR3 length equals 17 residues. Per germline, CDR1 SGHVS and CDR2 FQNEAQ. Trimming took 1 base from V and 2 from J; bases not matched to a gene: 10. The CDR3 nucleotides read TGTGCCAGCAGCTTAGTGACACCGGGACAGCGGAACTATGGCTACACCTTC. Protein: CASSLVTPGQRNYGYTF.

The genes are TRBV20-1 and TRBJ2-7, with 8 positions matching TRBD1. The CDR3 totals 14 residues. Germline CDR1 DFQATT, CDR2 SNEGSKA (reference sequence). Trimming at V came to 4 bases and at J to 3 bases, leaving 8 bases not matched to a gene. CDR3 coding DNA: TGCAGTGCTACGCCAGGGGGCTGGAGCTACGAGCAGTACTTC. As protein: CSATPGGWSYEQYF.

This clonotype was found a few times. The V and J genes are TRBV7-2 and TRBJ2-7; TRBD2 is a possible D gene (6 bases). Germline loops: CDR1 SGHTA, CDR2 FQGNSA. V lost 0 bases to trimming and J lost 1 base, with 10 bases between them. The CDR3 has 15 amino acids. The CDR3 region is CASSLAGSGSYEQYF. In nucleotides, the CDR3 is TGTGCCAGCAGCTTAGCGGGTAGCGGATCCTACGAGCAGTACTTC. The full variable domain, rest sourced from reference TRBV7-2 and TRBJ2-7, is GAGVSQSPSNKVTEKGKDVELRCDPISGHTALYWYRQSLGQGLEFLIYFQGNSAPDKSGLPSDRFSAERTGGSVSTLTIQRTQQEDSAVYLCASSLAGSGSYEQYFGPGTRLTVT.

This clonotype has just a few counts. The rearrangement uses TRBV12-3 or TRBV12-4 and TRBJ2-4; 7 nucleotides match TRBD1. J was trimmed by 3 bases and V by 3 bases; bases with no gene match: 5. The CDR3 runs to 15 residues. In DNA, the CDR3 is TGTGCCAGCAGTTTTAGTCCAGGGGGCAAAAACATTCAGTACTTC. The encoded protein is CASSFSPGGKNIQYF.

This clonotype was picked up a small number of times. The chain carries TRBV12-5 and TRBJ1-5; 8 bases agree with TRBD1. The length of the CDR3 is 16 residues. Trimming cost V 0 bases and J 2 bases; bases outside gene matches: 3. Germline V gene data show CDR1 as LGHNT and CDR2 as FRNRAP. CDR3 protein: CASGLVQGEGNQPQHF. In DNA, the CDR3 is TGTGCTAGTGGTTTGGTACAGGGGGAGGGCAATCAGCCCCAGCATTTT.

The V and J genes are TRBV20-1 and TRBJ2-7; TRBD1 is a possible D gene (5 bases). Trimming cost V 2 bases and J 3 bases, with 14 bases left between them. CDR3 size: 14 residues. The germline V gene has CDR1 DFQATT and CDR2 SNEGSKA (reference sequence). In DNA form, the CDR3 reads TGCAGTGCTAGATATTTAGGACAATACTACGAGCAGTACTTC. It translates to CSARYLGQYYEQYF.

The chain couples TRBV5-1 to TRBJ2-5; 7 nucleotides match TRBD1. The length of the CDR3 is 11 residues. The V and J ends lost 8 bases and 4 bases, in that order; junction bases with no gene match: 2. Germline V gene data show CDR1 as SGHRS and CDR2 as YFSETQ. The CDR3 protein is CARRQGETQYF. CDR3 nucleotide sequence: TGCGCCAGACGACAGGGAGAGACCCAGTACTTC.

The chain employs TRBV7-6 and TRBJ2-3, with D possibly matching TRBD2 (5 bases). CDR3 length equals 14 residues. CDR1 and CDR2 from the germline V gene are SGHVS and FNYEAQ. The germline V and J ends were trimmed by 2 bases and 5 bases, with 11 bases remaining between them. As DNA, the CDR3 is TGTGCCAGCAGCTTACCCCTAGCCGGAGATACGCAGTATTTT. Translated, it gives CASSLPLAGDTQYF.

The chain has TRBV20-1 and TRBJ2-7, with D perhaps TRBD1 (6 bases). The CDR3 runs 12 residues. V was pared by 5 bases and J by 3 bases, with 11 bases between. CDR1 and CDR2 from the germline V gene are DFQATT and SNEGSKA (reference sequence). The CDR3 sequence: CSAGQRLYEQYF. CDR3 bases: TGCAGTGCTGGACAGAGACTCTACGAGCAGTACTTC.

This chain's CDR3 is CASSRDRGWETQYF. The CDR3 DNA follows: TGTGCCAGCAGCCGGGACAGGGGCTGGGAGACCCAGTACTTC. The chain is built from TRBV7-2 and TRBJ2-5; TRBD1 agrees at 10 bases. V gave up 5 bases and J gave up 5 bases; unmatched junction bases: 5. The CDR3 covers 14 residues. Germline CDR1 reads SGHTA; CDR2 reads FQGNSA.

This clonotype was counted only a few times. The genes are TRBV6-2 or TRBV6-3 and TRBJ1-1, with 7 bases identical to TRBD1. This CDR3 region has 13 residues. Per the germline V gene, CDR1 is MNHEY and CDR2 is SVGEGT. Trimming took 8 bases from V and 5 from J; bases not matched to a gene: 8. In DNA, the CDR3 is TGTGCCAGCGACAGACAGGGTGGGACTGAAGCTTTCTTT. This sequence encodes CASDRQGGTEAFF.

The gene calls are TRBV30 and TRBJ1-5; TRBD1 might be the D (5 bases). The CDR3 length is 13 residues. Germline-derived CDR1 and CDR2 are GTSNPN and SVGIG (reference sequence). The V gene lost 2 bases and the J gene lost 6 bases, with 11 bases spanning the gap. The CDR3 loop is CAWSMGVGQPQHF. The CDR3 DNA reads as TGTGCCTGGAGTATGGGGGTGGGTCAGCCCCAGCATTTT.

The rearrangement uses TRBV9 and TRBJ1-2, with D unresolved. Per the germline V gene, CDR1 is SGDLS and CDR2 is YYNGEE. The V end was cut by 0 bases, the J end by 6 bases, with 15 bases between. This CDR3 contains 15 residues. The CDR3 DNA reads TGTGCCAGCAGCGTAGGAGCCAGCCGGTCCGATGGCTACACCTTC. Translation: CASSVGASRSDGYTF. The entire variable domain, with the rest obtained from reference TRBV9 and TRBJ1-2, is as follows: DSGVTQTPKHLITATGQRVTLRCSPRSGDLSVYWYQQSLDQGLQFLIQYYNGEERAKGNILERFSAQQFPDLHSELNLSSLELGDSALYFCASSVGASRSDGYTFGSGTRLTVV.

J is TRBJ2-3 and V is TRBV12-3 or TRBV12-4; 8 nucleotides line up with TRBD2. V lost 7 bases and J lost 1; bases outside the gene matches: 10. This CDR3 has 16 residues. DNA for the CDR3: TGTGCCAGCAACCCGCTGACGACTAGCGGCACAGATACGCAGTATTTT. It encodes CASNPLTTSGTDTQYF.

The chain carries TRBV12-3 or TRBV12-4 and TRBJ2-6; D tentatively reads TRBD1 or TRBD2 (5 bases each). This CDR3 has 15 amino acids. Trimming removed 5 bases from V and 5 bases from J, with 13 bases in between. The CDR3 DNA follows: TGTGCCAGCAGTCTCGAGGGGACGAGGGCCAACGTCCTGACTTTC. This codes for CASSLEGTRANVLTF.

The rearrangement uses TRBV9 and TRBJ2-3; D not certain. CDR3 size: 15 residues. CDR1 and CDR2 from the germline V gene are SGDLS and YYNGEE. The V and J ends lost 0 bases and 3 bases respectively, with 11 bases between them. Here the CDR3 reads CASSVEASGTDTQYF. CDR3 nucleotide sequence: TGTGCCAGCAGCGTAGAGGCTAGTGGTACAGATACGCAGTATTTT.

This clonotype was observed a handful of times. The chain joins TRBV7-3 to TRBJ2-5; 8 positions match TRBD2. This CDR3 comprises 15 residues. Germline V gene data show CDR1 as SGHTA and CDR2 as FQGTGA. Trimming took 3 bases from V and 5 from J; bases not matched to a gene: 8. CDR3 DNA sequence: TGTGCCAGCAGCTTTGGGATAGCGGGAAGGGAGACCCAGTACTTC. The encoded protein is CASSFGIAGRETQYF.

CDR3 sequence: CASSRGLAGGADTQYF. The CDR3 nucleotides are TGTGCCAGCAGTCGGGGACTAGCGGGAGGGGCAGATACGCAGTATTTT. The rearrangement links TRBV6-1 to TRBJ2-3; 16 nucleotides agree with TRBD2. The CDR3 spans 16 residues. V shed 5 bases and J 4 bases; nucleotides not matched to a gene: 3. Per the germline V gene, CDR1 is MNHNS and CDR2 is SASEGT.

This chain links TRBV4-3 with TRBJ1-1; D unresolved. Trimming pared 0 bases from V and 1 base from J, leaving 3 bases between. CDR3 length: 13 residues. Germline CDR1 LGHNA, CDR2 YSLEER. In DNA form, the CDR3 reads TGCGCCAGCAGCCAAGAACGGAACACTGAAGCTTTCTTT. Encoded protein: CASSQERNTEAFF.

In this sample, this clonotype turned up a few times. The rearrangement joins TRBV12-3 or TRBV12-4 to TRBJ1-5, with D possibly being TRBD1 (5 bases). The CDR3 runs 15 residues. Trimming pared 1 base from V and 5 bases from J, leaving 12 bases between. The CDR3 is CASSLGSGVYQPQHF. DNA of the CDR3: TGTGCCAGCAGTTTAGGGTCGGGGGTCTATCAGCCCCAGCATTTT.

The rearrangement joins TRBV9 to TRBJ2-3; D is undetermined. The CDR3 loop spans 13 amino acids. Trimming removed 0 bases at V and 5 bases at J, with 7 bases between. Germline loops: CDR1 SGDLS, CDR2 YYNGEE. The CDR3 loop reads CASSVGSQDTQYF. The CDR3 region has the DNA TGTGCCAGCAGCGTAGGCTCACAAGATACGCAGTATTTT.

This clonotype was seen a handful of times. The V call is TRBV20-1, the J call TRBJ1-6; no definite D call. The CDR3 contains 16 residues. Trimming took 0 bases from V and 0 from J, leaving 9 bases between them. Germline V CDR1 and CDR2: DFQATT, SNEGSKA (reference sequence). CDR3 in amino acids: CSARDRRSSYNSPLHF. DNA for the CDR3: TGCAGTGCTAGAGATCGGAGAAGCTCCTATAATTCACCCCTCCACTTT.

The V gene is TRBV7-2, the J gene TRBJ2-7; D remains ambiguous. The V end was cut by 0 bases, the J end by 4 bases, with 7 bases between. This CDR3 region has 13 residues. Germline-derived CDR1 and CDR2 are SGHTA and FQGNSA. CDR3 sequence reads: CASSLAVKYEQYF. CDR3 bases: TGTGCCAGCAGCTTAGCGGTAAAATACGAGCAGTACTTC.

The J gene is TRBJ2-5, the V gene TRBV30, with D perhaps matching TRBD1 or TRBD2 (6 bases each). The CDR3 is made up of 13 amino acids. V lost 5 bases and J lost 5, with 15 bases in between. Germline assignment: CDR1 GTSNPN and CDR2 SVGIG (reference sequence). In nucleotides, the CDR3 is TGTGCCTGGCGGGGGCGAGGATTTGAGACCCAGTACTTC. It yields the protein CAWRGRGFETQYF. Full variable domain (remainder filled in from reference TRBV30 and TRBJ2-5): SQTIHQWPATLVQPVGSPLSLECTVEGTSNPNLYWYRQAAGRGLQLLFYSVGIGQISSEVPQNLSASRPQDRQFILSSKKLLLSDSGFYLCAWRGRGFETQYFGPGTRLLVL.